The 5 T cell receptor beta chains below were found in one sample sequenced in a study of OX40 agonist ivuxolimab in advanced cancers. The table came from immunoSEQ multiplex PCR; TCRdb's copy has only in-frame clones and leaves some out. This sample carries just under 65,000 clones, 84% of them seen once, and the ten largest clones take about 9.1%. The sample consisted of CD4+ or CD8+ T cells sorted from blood, taken in a trial of the OX40 agonist ivuxolimab. The receptors derive from an adult with an advanced solid tumor such as melanoma, head and neck, liver or kidney cancer.

As concerns this clone: The same CDR3 is also encoded by other DNA sequences in this sample. The chain has TRBV11-2 and TRBJ2-1; no definite D call. V lost 5 bases and J lost 2, with 7 bases in between. CDR1 SGHAT and CDR2 FQNNGV come from the germline V gene. CDR3 size: 13 residues. The DNA of the CDR3 is TGTGCCAGCAGCCTAGGGACCTACAATGAGCAGTTCTTC. Its protein is CASSLGTYNEQFF.

This rearrangement joins TRBV13 to TRBJ2-3, with 10 bases identical to TRBD2. The CDR3 runs 16 residues. Losses at the gene ends were 3 bases for V and 2 bases for J; bases not matched to a gene: 5. Germline CDR1 is PRHDT and CDR2 is FYEKMQ (reference sequence). DNA of the CDR3: TGTGCCAGCAGCTTCCGACTAGCGGGTTTCACAGATACGCAGTATTTT. Its protein is CASSFRLAGFTDTQYF.

The chain carries TRBV4-3 and TRBJ1-2, with TRBD1 matching over 8 bases. The CDR3 is made up of 17 amino acids. CDR1 and CDR2 (germline): LGHNA, YSLEER. The J segment lost 4 bases and the V segment lost 3 bases, leaving 13 bases of the junction unmatched. The CDR3 DNA reads as TGCGCCAGCAGCCAGGTCTTTTCGGACAGGGAAATCTATGGCTACACCTTC. Amino acids: CASSQVFSDREIYGYTF.

The chain couples TRBV7-2 to TRBJ1-1; D might be TRBD1 (6 bases). The CDR3 is 14 amino acids. V was shortened by 4 bases and J by 5 bases, with 14 bases between the two germline ends. Germline lookup yields CDR1 SGHTA and CDR2 FQGNSA. The CDR3 protein is CASSSTGAGTEAFF. The CDR3 DNA is TGTGCCAGCAGCTCCACGGGGGCAGGGACTGAAGCTTTCTTT.

This clone came up a few times. The V and J genes are TRBV30 and TRBJ2-7, with D tentatively TRBD1 (5 bases). V lost 2 bases and J lost 6, with 14 bases in between. CDR1 and CDR2 from the germline V gene are GTSNPN and SVGIG (reference sequence). The CDR3 consists of 13 residues. Here the CDR3 reads CAWSLARQGEQYF. In DNA, the CDR3 is TGTGCCTGGAGTTTGGCCCGCCAGGGCGAGCAGTACTTC.